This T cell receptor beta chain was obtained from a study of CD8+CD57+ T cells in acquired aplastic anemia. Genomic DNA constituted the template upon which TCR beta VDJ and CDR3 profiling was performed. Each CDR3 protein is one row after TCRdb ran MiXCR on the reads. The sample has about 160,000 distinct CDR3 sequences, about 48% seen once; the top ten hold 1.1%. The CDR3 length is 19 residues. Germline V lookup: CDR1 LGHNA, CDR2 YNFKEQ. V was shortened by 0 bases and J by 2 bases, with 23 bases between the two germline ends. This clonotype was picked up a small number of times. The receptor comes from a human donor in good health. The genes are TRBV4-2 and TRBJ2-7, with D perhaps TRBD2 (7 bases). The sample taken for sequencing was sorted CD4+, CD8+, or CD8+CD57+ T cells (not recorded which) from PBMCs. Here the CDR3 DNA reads TGTGCCAGCAGCCAAGATCTGGCTAGCGGCAATAGGGGGGCCTACGAGCAGTACTTC. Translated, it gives CASSQDLASGNRGAYEQYF.